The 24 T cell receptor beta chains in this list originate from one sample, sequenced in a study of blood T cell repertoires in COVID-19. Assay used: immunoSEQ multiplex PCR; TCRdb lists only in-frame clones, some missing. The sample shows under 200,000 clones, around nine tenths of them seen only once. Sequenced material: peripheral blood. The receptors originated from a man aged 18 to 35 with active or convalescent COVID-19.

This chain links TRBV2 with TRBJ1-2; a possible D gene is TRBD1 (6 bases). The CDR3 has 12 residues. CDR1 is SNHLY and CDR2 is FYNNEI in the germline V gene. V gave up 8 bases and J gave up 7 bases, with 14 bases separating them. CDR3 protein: CASAGQGGGYTF. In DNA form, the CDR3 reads TGTGCCAGCGCAGGCCAAGGGGGTGGCTACACCTTC. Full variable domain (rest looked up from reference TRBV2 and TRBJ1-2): EPEVTQTPSHQVTQMGQEVILRCVPISNHLYFYWYRQILGQKVEFLVSFYNNEISEKSEIFDDQFSVERPDGSNFTLKIRSTKLEDSAMYFCASAGQGGGYTFGSGTRLTVV.

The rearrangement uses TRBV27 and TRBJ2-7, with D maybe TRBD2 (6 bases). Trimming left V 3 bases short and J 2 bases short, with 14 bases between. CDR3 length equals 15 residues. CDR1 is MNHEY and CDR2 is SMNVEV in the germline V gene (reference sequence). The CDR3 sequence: CASSLGGPMPYEQYF. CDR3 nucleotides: TGTGCCAGCAGTTTGGGAGGACCCATGCCCTACGAGCAGTACTTC.

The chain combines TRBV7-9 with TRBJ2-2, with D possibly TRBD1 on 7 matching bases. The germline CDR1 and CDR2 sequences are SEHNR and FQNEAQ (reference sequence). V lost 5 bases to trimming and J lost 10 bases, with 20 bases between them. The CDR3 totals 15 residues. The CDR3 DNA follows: TGTGCCAGCAGCCACGCGGAGGGGGCCACGGCGGAGCTGTTTTTT. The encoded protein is CASSHAEGATAELFF.

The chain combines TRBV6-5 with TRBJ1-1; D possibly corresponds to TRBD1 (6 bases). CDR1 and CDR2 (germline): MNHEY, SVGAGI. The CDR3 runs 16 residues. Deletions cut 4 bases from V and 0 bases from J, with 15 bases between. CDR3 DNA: TGTGCCAGCAGTTTCCAGGGGTTTGGGATGAACACTGAAGCTTTCTTT. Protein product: CASSFQGFGMNTEAFF.

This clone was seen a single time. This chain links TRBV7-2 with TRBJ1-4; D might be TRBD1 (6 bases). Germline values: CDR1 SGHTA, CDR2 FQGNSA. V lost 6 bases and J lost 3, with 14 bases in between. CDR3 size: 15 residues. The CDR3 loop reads CASSLYRAPNEKLFF. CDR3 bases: TGTGCCAGCAGTCTCTACAGGGCCCCTAATGAAAAACTGTTTTTT. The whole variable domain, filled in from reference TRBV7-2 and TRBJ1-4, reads GAGVSQSPSNKVTEKGKDVELRCDPISGHTALYWYRQSLGQGLEFLIYFQGNSAPDKSGLPSDRFSAERTGGSVSTLTIQRTQQEDSAVYLCASSLYRAPNEKLFFGSGTQLSVL.

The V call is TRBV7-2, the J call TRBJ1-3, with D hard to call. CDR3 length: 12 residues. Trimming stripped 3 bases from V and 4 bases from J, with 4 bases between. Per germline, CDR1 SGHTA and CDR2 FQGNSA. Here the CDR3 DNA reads TGTGCCAGCAGCTTCTCCGGAAACACCATATATTTT. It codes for CASSFSGNTIYF.

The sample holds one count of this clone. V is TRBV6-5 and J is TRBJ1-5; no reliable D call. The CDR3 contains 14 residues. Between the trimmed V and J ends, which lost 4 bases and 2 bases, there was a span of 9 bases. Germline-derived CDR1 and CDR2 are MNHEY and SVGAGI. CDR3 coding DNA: TGTGCCAGCAGTTCATCGACACGCAATCAGCCCCAGCATTTT. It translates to CASSSSTRNQPQHF.

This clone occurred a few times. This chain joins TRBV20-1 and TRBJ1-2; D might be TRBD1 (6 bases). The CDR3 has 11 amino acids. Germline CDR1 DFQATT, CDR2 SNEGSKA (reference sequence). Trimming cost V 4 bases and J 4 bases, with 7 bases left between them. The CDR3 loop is CSAIQGYGYTF. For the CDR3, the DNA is TGCAGTGCTATACAGGGCTATGGCTACACCTTC.

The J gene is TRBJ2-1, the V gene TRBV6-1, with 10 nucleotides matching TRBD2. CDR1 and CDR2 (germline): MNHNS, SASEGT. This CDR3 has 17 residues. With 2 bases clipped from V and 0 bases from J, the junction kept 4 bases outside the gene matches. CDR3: CASSELAGAVSYNEQFF. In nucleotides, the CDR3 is TGTGCCAGCAGTGAACTAGCGGGAGCAGTCTCCTACAATGAGCAGTTCTTC.

The CDR3 loop reads CASSQVATGYSGNTIYF. The CDR3 DNA sequence: TGTGCCAGCAGCCAAGTCGCGACAGGTTACTCTGGAAACACCATATATTTT. This chain uses TRBV4-2 with TRBJ1-3; possible D gene TRBD1, 6 bases. The CDR3 spans 17 residues. From germline, CDR1 is LGHNA and CDR2 YNFKEQ. V dropped 1 base and J dropped 0 bases, with 13 bases sitting between them.

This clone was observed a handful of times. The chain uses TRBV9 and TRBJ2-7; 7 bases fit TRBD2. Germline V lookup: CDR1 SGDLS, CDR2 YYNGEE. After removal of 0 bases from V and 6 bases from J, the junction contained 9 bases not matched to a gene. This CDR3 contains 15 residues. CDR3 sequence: CASSVAGGTTGEQYF. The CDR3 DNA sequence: TGTGCCAGCAGCGTAGCGGGGGGTACGACTGGCGAGCAGTACTTC.

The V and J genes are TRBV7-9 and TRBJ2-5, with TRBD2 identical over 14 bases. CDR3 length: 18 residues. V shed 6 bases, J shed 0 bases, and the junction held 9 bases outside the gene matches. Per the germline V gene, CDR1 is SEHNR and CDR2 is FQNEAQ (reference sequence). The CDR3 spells CASSEARLAGGYQETQYF. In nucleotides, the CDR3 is TGTGCCAGCAGTGAGGCCAGACTAGCGGGAGGGTACCAAGAGACCCAGTACTTC.

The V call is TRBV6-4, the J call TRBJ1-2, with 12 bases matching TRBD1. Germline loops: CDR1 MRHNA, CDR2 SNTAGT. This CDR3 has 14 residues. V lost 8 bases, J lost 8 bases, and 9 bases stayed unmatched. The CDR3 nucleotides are TGTGCCAGCGGACCGGGACAGGGGGCGAGAGGCTACACCTTC. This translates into CASGPGQGARGYTF.

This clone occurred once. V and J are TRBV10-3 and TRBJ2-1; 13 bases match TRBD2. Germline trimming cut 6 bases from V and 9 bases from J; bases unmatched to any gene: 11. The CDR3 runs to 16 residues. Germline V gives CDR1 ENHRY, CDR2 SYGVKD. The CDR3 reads CAISTLGTSGMGEQFF. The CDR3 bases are TGTGCCATCAGCACCCTCGGGACTAGCGGGATGGGTGAGCAGTTCTTC.

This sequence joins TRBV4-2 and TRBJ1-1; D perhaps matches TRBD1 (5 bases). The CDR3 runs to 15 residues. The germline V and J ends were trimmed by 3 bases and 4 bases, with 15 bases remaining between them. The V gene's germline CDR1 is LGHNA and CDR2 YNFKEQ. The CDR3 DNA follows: TGTGCCAGCAGCCATTTGGGGGAGGGGAGCACTGAAGCTTTCTTT. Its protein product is CASSHLGEGSTEAFF.

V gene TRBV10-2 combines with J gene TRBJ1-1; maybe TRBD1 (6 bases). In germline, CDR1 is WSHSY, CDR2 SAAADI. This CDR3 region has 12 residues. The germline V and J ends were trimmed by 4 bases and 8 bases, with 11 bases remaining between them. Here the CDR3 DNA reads TGCGCCAGCAGTGCAGGGGCTGGGGAAGCTTTCTTT. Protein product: CASSAGAGEAFF.

The CDR3 DNA sequence: TGTGCCATCAGCGCGAGCGACAGACAAGGAAACACCATATATTTT. It yields the protein CAISASDRQGNTIYF. The V call is TRBV10-3, the J call TRBJ1-3; D possibly corresponds to TRBD1 (5 bases). V lost 6 bases and J lost 4, with 16 bases in between. Germline V gene sequence: CDR1 ENHRY, CDR2 SYGVKD. This CDR3 is 15 amino acids long.

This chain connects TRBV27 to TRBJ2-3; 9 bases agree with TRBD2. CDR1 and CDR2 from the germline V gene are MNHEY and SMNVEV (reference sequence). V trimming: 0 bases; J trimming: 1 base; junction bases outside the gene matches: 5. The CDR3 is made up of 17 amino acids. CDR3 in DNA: TGTGCCAGCAGTTTATCGTACTTAGCGGGGGGCACAGATACGCAGTATTTT. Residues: CASSLSYLAGGTDTQYF.

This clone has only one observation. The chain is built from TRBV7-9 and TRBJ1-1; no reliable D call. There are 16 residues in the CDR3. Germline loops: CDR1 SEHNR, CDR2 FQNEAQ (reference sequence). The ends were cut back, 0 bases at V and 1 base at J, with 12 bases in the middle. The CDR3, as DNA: TGTGCCAGCAGCTTAGCGGCGACATTTTCGAACACTGAAGCTTTCTTT. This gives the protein CASSLAATFSNTEAFF.

The CDR3 DNA sequence: TGTGCCAGCAGCTCGGGAGAGCGCGCCACAGATACGCAGTATTTT. Its translation: CASSSGERATDTQYF. The chain employs TRBV7-9 and TRBJ2-3; D possibly corresponds to TRBD2 (6 bases). Between the trimmed V and J ends, which lost 4 bases and 2 bases, there was a span of 13 bases. CDR3 size: 15 residues. Germline V gene data show CDR1 as SEHNR and CDR2 as FQNEAQ (reference sequence).

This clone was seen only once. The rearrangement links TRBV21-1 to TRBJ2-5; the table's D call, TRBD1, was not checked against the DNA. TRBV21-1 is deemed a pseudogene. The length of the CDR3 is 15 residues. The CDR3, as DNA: TGTGCCAGCAGCAAGGGCTGTACAGTGCAAGAGACCCAGTACTTC. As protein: CASSKGCTVQETQYF.

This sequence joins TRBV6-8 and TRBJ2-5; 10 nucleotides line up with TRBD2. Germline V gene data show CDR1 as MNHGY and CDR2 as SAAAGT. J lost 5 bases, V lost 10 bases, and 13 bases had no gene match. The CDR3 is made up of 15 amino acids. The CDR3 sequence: CATTPQREGLETQYF. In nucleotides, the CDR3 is TGTGCCACCACTCCACAGCGGGAGGGCCTGGAGACCCAGTACTTC.

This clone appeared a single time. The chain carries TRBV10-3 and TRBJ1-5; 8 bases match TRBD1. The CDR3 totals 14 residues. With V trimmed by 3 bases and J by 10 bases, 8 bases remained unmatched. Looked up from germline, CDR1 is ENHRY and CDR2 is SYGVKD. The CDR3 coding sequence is TGTGCCATCAGTGATGGACAGGGAGTAGGACCCCAGCATTTT. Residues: CAISDGQGVGPQHF.

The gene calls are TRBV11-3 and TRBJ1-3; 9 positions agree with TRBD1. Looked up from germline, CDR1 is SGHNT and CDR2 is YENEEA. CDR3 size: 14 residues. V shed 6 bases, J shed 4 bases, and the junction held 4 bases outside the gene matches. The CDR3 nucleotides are TGTGCCAGCAGTATTGGACAGGGGGGAAACACCATATATTTT. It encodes CASSIGQGGNTIYF.